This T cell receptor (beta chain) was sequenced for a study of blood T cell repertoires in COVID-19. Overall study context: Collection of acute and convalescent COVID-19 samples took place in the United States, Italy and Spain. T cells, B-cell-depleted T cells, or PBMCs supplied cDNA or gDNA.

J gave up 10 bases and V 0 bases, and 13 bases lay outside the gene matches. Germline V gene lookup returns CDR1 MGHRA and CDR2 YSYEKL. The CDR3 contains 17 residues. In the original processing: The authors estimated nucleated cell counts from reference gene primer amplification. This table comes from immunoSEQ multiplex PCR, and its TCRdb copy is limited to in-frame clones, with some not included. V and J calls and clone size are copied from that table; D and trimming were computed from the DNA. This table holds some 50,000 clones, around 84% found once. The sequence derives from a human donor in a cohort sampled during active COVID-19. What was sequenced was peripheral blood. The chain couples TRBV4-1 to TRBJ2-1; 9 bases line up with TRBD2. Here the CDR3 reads CASSQDRNGGRVGEQFF. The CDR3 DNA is TGCGCCAGCAGCCAAGACCGGAACGGCGGGAGGGTCGGGGAGCAGTTCTTC.